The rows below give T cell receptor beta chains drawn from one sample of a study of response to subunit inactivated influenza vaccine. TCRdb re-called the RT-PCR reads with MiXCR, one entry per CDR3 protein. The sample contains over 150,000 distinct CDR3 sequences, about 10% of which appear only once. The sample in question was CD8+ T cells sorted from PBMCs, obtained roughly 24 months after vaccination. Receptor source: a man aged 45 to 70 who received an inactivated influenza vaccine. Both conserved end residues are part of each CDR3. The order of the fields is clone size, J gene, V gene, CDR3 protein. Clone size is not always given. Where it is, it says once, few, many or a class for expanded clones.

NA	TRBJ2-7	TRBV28	CASRPTGDFSYEQYF
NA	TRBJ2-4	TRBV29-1	CSVETSGRAINIQYF
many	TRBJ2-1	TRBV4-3	CASSQVEGTSGLGNEQFF
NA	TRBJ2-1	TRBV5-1	CASSLAPGVMFF
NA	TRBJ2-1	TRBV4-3	CASSQTGTVVNEQFF
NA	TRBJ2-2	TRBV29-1	CSVEQGLGLNTGELFF
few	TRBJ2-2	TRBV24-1	CATSGSGDTGELFF
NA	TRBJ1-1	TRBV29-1	CSGRDTEAFF
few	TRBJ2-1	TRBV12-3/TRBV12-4	CASNTAGSYNEQFF
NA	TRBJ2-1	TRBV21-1	CASSKVKGDRGKSSYNEQFF
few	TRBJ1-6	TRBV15	CATSRDPRNNSPLHF
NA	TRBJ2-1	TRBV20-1	CSASSGEQFF
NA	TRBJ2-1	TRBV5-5	CASSLVGLAGDNEQFF
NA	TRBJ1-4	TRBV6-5	CASSYAEAINEKLFF
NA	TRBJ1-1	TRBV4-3	CASSQDSLPNTEAFF
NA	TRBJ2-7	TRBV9	CASSVGGTGYEQYF
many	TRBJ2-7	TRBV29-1	CSVVDLGRSYEQYF
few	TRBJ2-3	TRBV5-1	CASSFSGGAVTDTQYF
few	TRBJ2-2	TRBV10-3	CAISAPSGRKSGELFF
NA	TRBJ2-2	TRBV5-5	CASHLRGELFF
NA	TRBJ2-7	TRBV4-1	CASSLDPGQRLYEQYF
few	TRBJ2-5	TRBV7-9	CASSYHQETQYF
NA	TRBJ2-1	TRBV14	CASSQESYFNEQFF
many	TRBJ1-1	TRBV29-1	CSGSRWADLDTEAFF
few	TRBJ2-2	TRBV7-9	CASSYRTTGELFF
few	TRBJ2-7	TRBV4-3	CASSQDRASTYEQYF
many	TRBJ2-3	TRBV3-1	CASSHFRTSGNGDTQYF
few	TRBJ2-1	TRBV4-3	CASSQEGLAYNEQFF
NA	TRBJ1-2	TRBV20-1	CSARGVDFHGYTF
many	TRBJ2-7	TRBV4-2	CASSQAYEQYF
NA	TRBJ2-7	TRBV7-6	CASREGAGPHAYEQYF